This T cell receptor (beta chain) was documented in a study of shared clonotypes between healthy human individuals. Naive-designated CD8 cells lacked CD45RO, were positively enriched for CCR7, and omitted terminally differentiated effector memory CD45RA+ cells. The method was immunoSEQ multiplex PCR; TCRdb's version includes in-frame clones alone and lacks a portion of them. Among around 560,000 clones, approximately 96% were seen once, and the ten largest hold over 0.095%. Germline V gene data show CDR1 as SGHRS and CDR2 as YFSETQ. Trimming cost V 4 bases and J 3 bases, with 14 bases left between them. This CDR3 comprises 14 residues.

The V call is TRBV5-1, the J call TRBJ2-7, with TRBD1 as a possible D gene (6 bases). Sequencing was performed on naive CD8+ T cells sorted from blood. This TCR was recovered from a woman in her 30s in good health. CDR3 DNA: TGCGCCAGCAGCCCCCGGGACACACACTACGAGCAGTACTTC. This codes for CASSPRDTHYEQYF. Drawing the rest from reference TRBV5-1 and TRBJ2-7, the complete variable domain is KAGVTQTPRYLIKTRGQQVTLSCSPISGHRSVSWYQQTPGQGLQFLFEYFSETQRNKGNFPGRFSGRQFSNSRSEMNVSTLELGDSALYLCASSPRDTHYEQYFGPGTRLTVT.